This TCR beta chain is from a study of early T cells in non-severe SARS-CoV-2 infection. The sample holds one count of this clonotype. Sequence at one end of the junction differs from germline and may be a read error. One entry per CDR3 protein, called by TCRdb with MiXCR from the 5' RACE reads. This table holds more than 65,000 distinct CDR3 sequences, about 13% found once. CDR1 and CDR2 (germline): SGHDT, YYEEEE. This CDR3 spans 14 amino acids. The chain couples TRBV5-6 to TRBJ2-1; 7 bases align to TRBD2. Sequenced material: whole blood. The sequence derives from an adult who was a healthcare worker with PCR-confirmed SARS-CoV-2 infection or an uninfected control (not recorded which). CDR3 loop: CASSSAGFYNKQFF. DNA of the CDR3: TGTGCCAGCAGCTCAGCGGGATTCTACAATAAGCAGTTCTTC. Based on the CDR3 plus reference TRBV5-6 and TRBJ2-1, the full variable domain is DAGVTQSPTHLIKTRGQQVTLRCSPKSGHDTVSWYQQALGQGPQFIFQYYEEEERQRGNFPDRFSGHQFPNYSSELNVNALLLGDSALYLCASSSAGFYNKQFFGPGTRLTVL.